The clone carrying this T cell receptor (beta chain) has a count of ten or more. No antigen is known for it. A universal primer site and UMIs were added as TCR cDNA was made by 5'RACE template switching. In TCRdb, the 5' RACE reads were re-called with MiXCR into one record per CDR3 protein. The table lists some 250,000 distinct CDR3 sequences, approximately 3.8% of them singletons. Looked up from germline, CDR1 is KGHDR and CDR2 is SFDVKD. Between the trimmed V and J ends, which lost 2 bases and 5 bases, there was a span of 17 bases. The CDR3 covers 16 residues. This specimen comes from a study of T cells after yellow fever vaccination. Study results and caveats: Once the booster was given, most primary-vaccination clones reappeared, at just over 95% for CD4 and 88% for CD8.

The V gene is TRBV24-1, the J gene TRBJ2-5; D ambiguous. This TCR derives from a man between 18 and 29 years old who received the YFV17D yellow fever vaccine. Sequenced material: PBMCs, taken 15 days after the yellow fever booster vaccination. CDR3 loop: CATSDSRPPPRETQYF. DNA for the CDR3: TGTGCCACCAGTGATTCAAGACCCCCACCCCGGGAGACCCAGTACTTC.